These 21 T cell receptor beta chains were sequenced from one sample in a study of blood T cell repertoires in COVID-19. Method: immunoSEQ multiplex PCR; TCRdb's copy keeps in-frame clones and lacks some. The profile shows fewer than 200,000 clones, approximately 86% of them singletons. Sequenced input: peripheral blood. These receptors originate from a man aged 45-65 years with active or convalescent COVID-19.

This clone appeared once. The CDR3 spells CASSPGDNEQYF. The DNA for the CDR3 is TGTGCCAGCAGTCCCGGGGATAACGAGCAGTACTTC. V gene TRBV2 combines with J gene TRBJ2-7; possible D gene TRBD2, 5 bases. Germline CDR1 is SNHLY and CDR2 is FYNNEI. V was pared by 5 bases and J by 5 bases, with 10 bases between. The CDR3 has 12 amino acids.

The V and J genes are TRBV5-1 and TRBJ1-1, with TRBD1 matching over 7 bases. Germline V lookup: CDR1 SGHRS, CDR2 YFSETQ. CDR3 length equals 17 residues. Trimming at V came to 4 bases and at J to 6 bases, leaving 18 bases not matched to a gene. CDR3 DNA sequence: TGCGCCAGCAGCCCTCAAGGGGTCGGCGGGACAGCGTCTGAAGCTTTCTTT. Its translation: CASSPQGVGGTASEAFF.

This chain connects TRBV5-1 to TRBJ2-3, with 7 bases lining up with TRBD2. CDR1 SGHRS and CDR2 YFSETQ come from the germline V gene. The CDR3 has 16 amino acids. The J segment lost 4 bases and the V segment lost 0 bases, leaving 8 bases of the junction unmatched. The DNA of the CDR3 is TGCGCCAGCAGCTTGGCCATTGGACTAGATGCAGATACGCAGTATTTT. It encodes CASSLAIGLDADTQYF.

This chain links TRBV24-1 with TRBJ2-1; 15 nucleotides agree with TRBD2. In germline, CDR1 is KGHDR, CDR2 SFDVKD. Losses at the gene ends were 3 bases for V and 8 bases for J; bases not matched to a gene: 4. The CDR3 consists of 16 residues. As DNA, the CDR3 is TGTGCCACCAGTGATCCGGGACTAGCGGGAGGCGATGAGCAGTTCTTC. Translated, it gives CATSDPGLAGGDEQFF.

Only one count was recorded for this clone. This rearrangement joins TRBV6-2 or TRBV6-3 to TRBJ2-1, with 11 bases lining up with TRBD1. Germline V gene data show CDR1 as MNHEY and CDR2 as SVGEGT. The CDR3 is 15 residues long. V dropped 5 bases and J dropped 7; count of bases not matched to a gene: 7. CDR3 protein: CASSHRDRGGNEQFF. The CDR3 DNA reads TGTGCCAGCAGTCACCGGGACAGGGGGGGAAATGAGCAGTTCTTC.

The gene calls are TRBV9 and TRBJ2-3, with a tentative D call TRBD2 (7 bases). Trimming removed 0 bases from V and 5 bases from J, with 16 bases in between. The CDR3 is made up of 16 amino acids. Germline loops: CDR1 SGDLS, CDR2 YYNGEE. CDR3 coding DNA: TGTGCCAGCAGCGTAGGAGGGGGAGGGCAGATAGATACGCAGTATTTT. This gives the protein CASSVGGGGQIDTQYF. The variable domain in full, completed from reference TRBV9 and TRBJ2-3, reads DSGVTQTPKHLITATGQRVTLRCSPRSGDLSVYWYQQSLDQGLQFLIQYYNGEERAKGNILERFSAQQFPDLHSELNLSSLELGDSALYFCASSVGGGGQIDTQYFGPGTRLTVL.

V usage is TRBV6-6 and J usage is TRBJ2-3; possible D gene TRBD2, 6 bases. This CDR3 has 14 amino acids. Trimming shortened V by 0 bases and J by 6 bases, and 10 bases separated the two germline ends. Germline values: CDR1 MNHNY, CDR2 SVGAGI (reference sequence). The CDR3 sequence is CASSYSGGEDTQYF. Written as DNA, the CDR3 is TGTGCCAGCAGTTACTCCGGGGGTGAGGATACGCAGTATTTT.

The chain joins TRBV27 to TRBJ2-6; perhaps TRBD1 as D (6 bases). Germline lookup yields CDR1 MNHEY and CDR2 SMNVEV (reference sequence). Trimming stripped 3 bases from V and 1 base from J, with 13 bases between. This CDR3 region has 17 residues. CDR3 region: CASSLRAGVSGANVLTF. The CDR3 DNA is TGTGCCAGCAGTTTGCGGGCAGGGGTATCTGGGGCCAACGTCCTGACTTTC.

This clone came up a few times. The chain recombines TRBV7-2 with TRBJ1-5; TRBD1 aligns across 10 bases. CDR1 SGHTA and CDR2 FQGNSA come from the germline V gene. The CDR3 is 17 residues long. After removal of 4 bases from V and 0 bases from J, the junction contained 6 bases not matched to a gene. CDR3 coding DNA: TGTGCCAGCAGCTCGGGACAGGGGATTTATAGCAATCAGCCCCAGCATTTT. Protein: CASSSGQGIYSNQPQHF.

This chain uses TRBV6-5 with TRBJ1-1; D is undetermined. Trimming shortened V by 2 bases and J by 13 bases, and 14 bases separated the two germline ends. This CDR3 spans 12 amino acids. CDR1 MNHEY and CDR2 SVGAGI come from the germline V gene. CDR3 bases: TGTGCCAGCAGTTACGGCGTGCAGGCCGGTTTCTTT. Protein: CASSYGVQAGFF.

V and J are TRBV19 and TRBJ1-2, with TRBD1 matching over 9 bases. Germline V CDR1 and CDR2: LNHDA, SQIVND (reference sequence). The V gene end was trimmed by 10 bases and the J gene end by 7 bases; junction bases not matched to a gene: 7. CDR3 length equals 12 residues. Here the CDR3 reads CATGQGMSGYTF. CDR3 sequence (DNA): TGTGCCACCGGACAGGGGATGAGTGGCTACACCTTC.

CDR3 in amino acids: CASSDFTSGRIYEQYF. CDR3 nucleotides: TGCGCCAGCAGTGACTTTACTAGCGGGAGGATATACGAGCAGTACTTC. The rearrangement uses TRBV10-1 and TRBJ2-7; TRBD2 agrees at 12 bases. Germline CDR1 and CDR2: WNHNN and SYGVQD (reference sequence). The CDR3 covers 16 residues. Unmatched junction bases numbered 7, after V lost 3 bases and J lost 4 bases.

This clone was observed a single time. The rearrangement links TRBV11-2 to TRBJ1-6; D gene uncertain. The CDR3 contains 12 residues. Germline CDR1 is SGHAT and CDR2 is FQNNGV. V lost 3 bases, J lost 14 bases, and 11 bases lay in between. The CDR3 region is CASSFAGGTLHF. The CDR3 DNA reads TGTGCCAGCAGCTTTGCAGGAGGAACCCTCCACTTT.

With respect to this clone: The junction and the germline gene differ at one end; a read error may be behind it. The chain is built from TRBV12-3 or TRBV12-4 and TRBJ2-3; 9 bases fit TRBD2. This CDR3 has 12 amino acids. CDR3 in DNA: TGTGCCACAGGGACTAGCACCGATACGCAGTATTTT. Translated, it gives CATGTSTDTQYF.

The chain has TRBV29-1 and TRBJ2-1, with 9 bases matching TRBD2. Trimming took 7 bases from V and 12 from J; bases not matched to a gene: 19. CDR1 is SQVTM, CDR2 ANQGSEA, per germline. The CDR3 loop spans 15 amino acids. The CDR3 spells CSAEGRGRGPYGQFF. CDR3 coding DNA: TGCAGCGCTGAGGGGCGCGGGAGGGGTCCATATGGGCAGTTCTTC.

The chain has TRBV7-2 and TRBJ2-7; 10 nucleotides align to TRBD2. The germline gives CDR1 SGHTA, CDR2 FQGNSA. The CDR3 runs to 15 residues. With V trimmed by 5 bases and J by 2 bases, 6 bases remained unmatched. CDR3 sequence: CASSPRLAGPYEQYF. CDR3 in DNA: TGTGCCAGCAGCCCCCGACTAGCGGGCCCCTACGAGCAGTACTTC.

This chain uses TRBV28 with TRBJ2-1, with a possible D match to TRBD2 (5 bases). The germline V gene has CDR1 MDHEN and CDR2 SYDVKM. Trimming removed 5 bases at V and 8 bases at J, with 13 bases between. This CDR3 has 13 amino acids. CDR3 loop: CASSVGWRDEQFF. In DNA, the CDR3 is TGTGCCAGCAGTGTGGGGTGGCGGGATGAGCAGTTCTTC. Together with reference TRBV28 and TRBJ2-1, the CDR3 gives the full variable domain: DVKVTQSSRYLVKRTGEKVFLECVQDMDHENMFWYRQDPGLGLRLIYFSYDVKMKEKGDIPEGYSVSREKKERFSLILESASTNQTSMYLCASSVGWRDEQFFGPGTRLTVL.

CDR3 nucleotide sequence: TGTGCCAGCATCATTACAGGGGCTAACTATGGCTACACCTTC. Translating it yields CASIITGANYGYTF. V is TRBV6-5 and J is TRBJ1-2; 7 bases match TRBD1. This CDR3 comprises 14 residues. The V gene's germline CDR1 is MNHEY and CDR2 SVGAGI. Unmatched junction bases numbered 5, after V lost 7 bases and J lost 0 bases.

The rearrangement joins TRBV6-5 to TRBJ1-5, with D perhaps matching TRBD1 (5 bases). Germline CDR1 and CDR2: MNHEY and SVGAGI. Trimming shortened V by 5 bases and J by 0 bases, and 11 bases separated the two germline ends. CDR3 length equals 15 residues. This chain's CDR3 is CASSPGVHSNQPQHF. CDR3 nucleotides: TGTGCCAGCAGTCCGGGGGTCCATAGCAATCAGCCCCAGCATTTT.

This clone was seen only once. The chain recombines TRBV15 with TRBJ1-2, with D tentatively TRBD1 (5 bases). The CDR3 totals 15 residues. V lost 1 base to trimming and J lost 5 bases, with 14 bases between them. The V gene's germline CDR1 is LNHNV and CDR2 YYDKDF (reference sequence). The CDR3 region has the DNA TGTGCCACCAGCAGAGGATCCGGGACTGAATATGGCTACACCTTC. Its protein is CATSRGSGTEYGYTF.

The rearrangement uses TRBV5-5 and TRBJ1-5; the match to TRBD1 covers 7 bases. Germline CDR1 reads SGHKS; CDR2 reads YYEKEE (reference sequence). The CDR3 has 13 residues. Trimming removed 5 bases from V and 1 base from J; junction bases left unmatched: 0. The CDR3 DNA reads TGTGCCAGCAGGGGACAGAGCAATCAGCCCCAGCATTTT. It encodes CASRGQSNQPQHF.